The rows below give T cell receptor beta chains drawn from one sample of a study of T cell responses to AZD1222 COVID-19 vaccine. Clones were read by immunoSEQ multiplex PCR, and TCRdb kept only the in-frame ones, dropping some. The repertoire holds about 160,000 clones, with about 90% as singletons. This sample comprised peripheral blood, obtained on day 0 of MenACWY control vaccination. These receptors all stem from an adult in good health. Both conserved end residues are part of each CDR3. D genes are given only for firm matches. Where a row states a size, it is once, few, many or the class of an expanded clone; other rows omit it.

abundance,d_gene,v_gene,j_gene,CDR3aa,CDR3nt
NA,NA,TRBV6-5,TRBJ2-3,CASSYSYGQYRGSQYF,TGTGCCAGCAGTTACTCGTATGGGCAATATAGGGGTTCGCAGTATTTT
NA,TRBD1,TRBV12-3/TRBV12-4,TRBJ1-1,CASRWTGTGEAFF,TGTGCCAGCAGGTGGACAGGTACGGGTGAAGCTTTCTTT
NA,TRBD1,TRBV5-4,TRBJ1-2,CASSLAGQGGGYTF,TGTGCCAGCAGCTTGGCAGGACAGGGAGGTGGCTACACCTTC
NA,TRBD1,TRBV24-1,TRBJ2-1,CATTPGQGANEQFF,TGTGCCACCACTCCGGGACAGGGGGCAAATGAGCAGTTCTTC
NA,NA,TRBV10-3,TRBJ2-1,CAISESEGEQFF,TGTGCCATCAGTGAGTCCGAGGGTGAGCAGTTCTTC
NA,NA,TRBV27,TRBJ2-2,CASSLLGTDRNTGELFF,TGTGCCAGCAGTTTATTGGGAACGGACAGGAACACCGGGGAGCTGTTTTTT
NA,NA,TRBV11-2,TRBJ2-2,CASSLGGKWTSGELFF,TGTGCCAGCAGCTTAGGGGGGAAATGGACGTCCGGGGAGCTGTTTTTT
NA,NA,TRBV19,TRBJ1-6,CASSLRTGQSLPLHF,TGTGCCAGTAGTCTGAGGACCGGACAGAGTTTGCCCCTCCACTTT
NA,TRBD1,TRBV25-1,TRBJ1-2,CASSERGQASGYTF,TGTGCCAGCAGTGAACGAGGACAGGCCTCTGGCTACACCTTC
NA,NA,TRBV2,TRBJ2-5,CASSEEGLETQYF,TGTGCCAGCAGTGAAGAGGGGTTGGAGACCCAGTACTTC
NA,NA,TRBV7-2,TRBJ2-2,CASSPLGPGGTGELFF,TGTGCCAGCAGCCCATTGGGGCCCGGCGGCACCGGGGAGCTGTTTTTT
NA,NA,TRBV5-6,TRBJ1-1,CASRVYTEAFF,TGTGCCAGCAGGGTATACACTGAAGCTTTCTTT
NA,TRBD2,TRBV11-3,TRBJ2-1,CASSGTSGVPYNEQFF,TGTGCCAGCAGCGGGACTAGCGGAGTCCCCTACAATGAGCAGTTCTTC
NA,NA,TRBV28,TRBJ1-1,CASSTDTEAFF,TGTGCCAGCAGTACGGACACTGAAGCTTTCTTT
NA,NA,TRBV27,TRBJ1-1,CASSLSLNTEAFF,TGTGCCAGCAGTTTGAGCCTGAACACTGAAGCTTTCTTT
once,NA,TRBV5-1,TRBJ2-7,CASRLSTDGYYEQYF,TGCGCCAGCAGACTTTCGACGGACGGGTACTACGAGCAGTACTTC
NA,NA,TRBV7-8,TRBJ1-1,CASSLWGDISTEAFF,TGTGCCAGCAGCCTGTGGGGCGATATTTCTACTGAAGCTTTCTTT
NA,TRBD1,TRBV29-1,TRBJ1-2,CSVVPGTGSFLGGYTF,TGCAGCGTTGTACCCGGGACAGGGAGTTTTCTTGGCGGCTACACCTTC
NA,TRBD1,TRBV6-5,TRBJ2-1,CASTSGTGALGQFF,TGTGCCAGCACCTCCGGGACAGGGGCCCTCGGGCAGTTCTTC
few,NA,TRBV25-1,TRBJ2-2,CASSGPPGGELFF,TGTGCCAGCAGTGGCCCTCCTGGCGGGGAGCTGTTTTTT
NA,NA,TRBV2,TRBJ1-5,CASSDIGGLGNQPQHF,TGTGCCAGCAGTGATATTGGGGGATTAGGCAATCAGCCCCAGCATTTT
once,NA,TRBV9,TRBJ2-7,CASSRGNSYEQYF,TGTGCCAGCAGCCGAGGGAACTCCTACGAGCAGTACTTC
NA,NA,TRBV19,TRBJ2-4,CASSIALVAKNIQYF,TGTGCCAGTAGTATAGCCCTGGTAGCCAAAAACATTCAGTACTTC
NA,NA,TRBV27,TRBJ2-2,CASSQSGTFVGGELFF,TGTGCCAGCAGCCAGTCCGGGACCTTCGTAGGCGGGGAGCTGTTTTTT
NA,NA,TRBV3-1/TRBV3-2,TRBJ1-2,CASSQDRDYGYTF,TGTGCCAGCAGCCAAGACAGGGACTATGGCTACACCTTC
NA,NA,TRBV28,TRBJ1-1,CASSPRGRKNTEAFF,TGTGCCAGCAGTCCCCGGGGACGGAAGAACACTGAAGCTTTCTTT
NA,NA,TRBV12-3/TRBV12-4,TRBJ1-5,CASSRARQPQHF,TGTGCCAGCAGTCGCGCCAGACAGCCCCAGCATTTT
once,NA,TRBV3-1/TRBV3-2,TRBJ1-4,CASSQFRTPPEKLFF,TGTGCCAGCAGCCAATTCCGGACTCCCCCTGAAAAACTGTTTTTT
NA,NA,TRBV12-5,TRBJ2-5,CASGLSGQETQYF,TGTGCTAGTGGTTTGTCGGGCCAAGAGACCCAGTACTTC
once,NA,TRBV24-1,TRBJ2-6,CATSGGLPGANVLTF,TGTGCCACCAGTGGGGGGTTACCTGGGGCCAACGTCCTGACTTTC
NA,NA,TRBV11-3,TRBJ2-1,CASSLDNNEQFF,TGTGCCAGCAGCTTGGACAACAATGAGCAGTTCTTC
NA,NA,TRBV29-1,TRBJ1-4,CSAGRPEEKLFF,TGCAGCGCGGGTCGCCCCGAGGAAAAACTGTTTTTT
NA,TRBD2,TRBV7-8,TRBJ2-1,CASRRTSSYNEQFF,TGTGCCAGCAGGCGGACTAGCTCCTACAATGAGCAGTTCTTC
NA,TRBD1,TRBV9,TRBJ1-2,CASSPRTGGQGDYGYTF,TGTGCCAGCAGCCCACGGACAGGGGGCCAAGGGGACTATGGCTACACCTTC
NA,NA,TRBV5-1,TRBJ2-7,CASSDRAVSSYEQYF,TGCGCCAGCAGCGATCGAGCGGTGAGCTCCTACGAGCAGTACTTC
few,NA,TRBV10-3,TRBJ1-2,CAISESLDTLWGYTF,TGTGCCATCAGTGAGTCGCTCGACACCCTGTGGGGCTACACCTTC
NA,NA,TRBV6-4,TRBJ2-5,CASSDSLDTLHQETQYF,TGTGCCAGCAGTGACTCCTTGGACACGCTGCACCAAGAGACCCAGTACTTC
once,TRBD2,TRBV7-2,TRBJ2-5,CASSSGLGGQVPQYF,TGTGCCAGCAGCTCGGGACTAGGCGGCCAGGTGCCCCAGTACTTC
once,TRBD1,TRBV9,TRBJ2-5,CASSPGGAGRSETQYF,TGTGCCAGCAGCCCAGGGGGCGCAGGGAGGTCAGAGACCCAGTACTTC
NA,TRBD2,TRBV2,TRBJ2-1,CASSGDGRVSRDEQFF,TGTGCCAGCAGTGGTGACGGGAGGGTCTCCAGGGATGAGCAGTTCTTC
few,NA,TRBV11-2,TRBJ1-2,CASSLGRGRGSFGYTF,TGTGCCAGCAGCTTAGGACGGGGGAGAGGCTCATTTGGCTACACCTTC
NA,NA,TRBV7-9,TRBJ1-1,CASSEISGVTEAFF,TGTGCCAGCAGCGAAATCTCAGGTGTCACTGAAGCTTTCTTT
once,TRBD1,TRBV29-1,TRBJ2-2,CSARDRGRDTGELFF,TGCAGCGCCCGGGACAGGGGGCGAGACACCGGGGAGCTGTTTTTT
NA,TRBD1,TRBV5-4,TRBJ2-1,CASRVGQGAHNEQFF,TGTGCCAGCAGGGTCGGACAGGGGGCCCACAATGAGCAGTTCTTC
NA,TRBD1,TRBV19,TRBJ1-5,CASSINRGNQPQHF,TGTGCCAGTAGTATTAACAGGGGGAATCAGCCCCAGCATTTT
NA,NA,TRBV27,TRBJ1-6,CASSNFPGAYSPLHF,TGTGCCAGCAGTAACTTTCCCGGGGCCTATTCACCCCTCCACTTT